These 31 T cell receptor beta chains originate from one sample sequenced in a study of blood T cell repertoires in COVID-19. Produced via immunoSEQ multiplex PCR; TCRdb's table is partial and in-frame only. The table includes 200,000 to 300,000 clones, around 90% detected once. The specimen was peripheral blood. Receptors originate from a man aged 18 to 35 with active or convalescent COVID-19.

The genes are TRBV7-8 and TRBJ1-2, with D maybe TRBD1 (6 bases). The CDR3 has 16 amino acids. CDR1 is SGHVS, CDR2 FQNEAQ, per germline. V gave up 5 bases and J gave up 2 bases, with 18 bases separating them. The CDR3 sequence is CASSPARHRANYGYTF. The CDR3 nucleotides are TGTGCCAGCAGCCCCGCGCGGCACAGGGCGAACTATGGCTACACCTTC. Combining the CDR3 with reference TRBV7-8 and TRBJ1-2 gives the whole variable domain GAGVSQSPRYKVAKRGQDVALRCDPISGHVSLFWYQQALGQGPEFLTYFQNEAQLDKSGLPSDRFFAERPEGSVSTLKIQRTQQEDSAVYLCASSPARHRANYGYTFGSGTRLTVV.

In its sample, this clone was seen a few times. The V and J genes are TRBV5-4 and TRBJ2-7; 12 bases fit TRBD2. Germline lookup yields CDR1 SGHNT and CDR2 YYREEE (reference sequence). Trimming removed 4 bases from V and 3 bases from J; junction bases left unmatched: 5. This CDR3 contains 15 residues. The CDR3 DNA reads as TGTGCCAGCAGCCCCAGACTAGCGGGAGACTACGAGCAGTACTTC. This translates into CASSPRLAGDYEQYF.

This clone has only one observation. The CDR3 protein is CASSYSRPSSGYEQYF. The DNA for the CDR3 is TGTGCCAGCAGTTACTCCCGACCTTCATCGGGCTACGAGCAGTACTTC. The V and J genes are TRBV6-2 or TRBV6-3 and TRBJ2-7; D is uncertain. Trimming removed 0 bases from V and 3 bases from J, with 15 bases in between. The CDR3 is made up of 16 amino acids. Germline V lookup: CDR1 MNHEY, CDR2 SVGEGT.

V is TRBV14 and J is TRBJ2-4; TRBD2 matches 8 bases. Trimming at V came to 1 base and at J to 8 bases, leaving 7 bases not matched to a gene. Germline V gives CDR1 SGHDN, CDR2 FVKESK. The CDR3 is 15 residues long. CDR3 nucleotide sequence: TGTGCCAGCAGCCAAGTTTCGGGGGGGCTTTACATTCAGTACTTC. Its protein is CASSQVSGGLYIQYF.

Comments on this clone: Other DNA sequences in this sample translate to the same CDR3. The chain employs TRBV18 and TRBJ2-3; D not resolved. V dropped 1 base and J dropped 6 bases, with 5 bases sitting between them. There are 12 residues in the CDR3. Germline CDR1 reads KGHSH; CDR2 reads LQKENI. CDR3 sequence (DNA): TGTGCCAGCTCACCACGCGGTGATACGCAGTATTTT. Translated: CASSPRGDTQYF.

The rearrangement uses TRBV7-2 and TRBJ1-6; TRBD1 is a possible D gene (5 bases). The CDR3 is made up of 15 amino acids. In germline, CDR1 is SGHTA, CDR2 FQGNSA. The V end lost 5 bases, the J end lost 1 base, and 9 bases lay between the germline ends. The chain's CDR3 is CASSLEGSYNSPLHF. The CDR3 nucleotides read TGTGCCAGCAGCCTAGAGGGGTCCTATAATTCACCCCTCCACTTT.

This chain joins TRBV28 and TRBJ2-1; D uncertain. The V end lost 2 bases, the J end lost 4 bases, and 6 bases lay between the germline ends. The CDR3 is 13 residues long. The germline V gene has CDR1 MDHEN and CDR2 SYDVKM. The CDR3 nucleotides read TGTGCCAGCAGTTTACTAGGATACAATGAGCAGTTCTTC. Translating it yields CASSLLGYNEQFF.

The chain recombines TRBV6-5 with TRBJ2-7, with D unresolved. The CDR3 length is 14 residues. V was shortened by 0 bases and J by 4 bases, with 10 bases between the two germline ends. Germline V gene lookup returns CDR1 MNHEY and CDR2 SVGAGI. The CDR3, as DNA: TGTGCCAGCAGTTACTCGGTGAGCCCTTACGAGCAGTACTTC. The encoded protein is CASSYSVSPYEQYF.

V usage is TRBV7-7 and J usage is TRBJ2-3, with a possible D match to TRBD2 (7 bases). The germline V gene encodes CDR1 SSHAT and CDR2 FNYEAQ (reference sequence). The length of the CDR3 is 15 residues. Trimming took 8 bases from V and 6 from J, leaving 21 bases between them. CDR3 bases: TGTGCCAGCCCGCAGGAGGGGGGGGCGGTGGATACGCAGTATTTT. This encodes CASPQEGGAVDTQYF. Supplemented by reference TRBV7-7 and TRBJ2-3, the full variable domain reads GAGVSQSPRYKVTKRGQDVTLRCDPISSHATLYWYQQALGQGPEFLTYFNYEAQPDKSGLPSDRFSAERPEGSISTLTIQRTEQRDSAMYRCASPQEGGAVDTQYFGPGTRLTVL.

The chain recombines TRBV7-3 with TRBJ2-3; the D is unclear. In germline, CDR1 is SGHTA, CDR2 FQGTGA. V lost 2 bases and J lost 0, with 9 bases in between. This CDR3 is 15 amino acids long. CDR3 sequence reads: CASSLFGFSTDTQYF. In DNA, the CDR3 is TGTGCCAGCAGCTTATTCGGGTTTAGCACAGATACGCAGTATTTT. The entire variable domain, with the rest obtained from reference TRBV7-3 and TRBJ2-3, is as follows: GAGVSQTPSNKVTEKGKYVELRCDPISGHTALYWYRQSLGQGPEFLIYFQGTGAADDSGLPNDRFFAVRPEGSVSTLKIQRTERGDSAVYLCASSLFGFSTDTQYFGPGTRLTVL.

A few counts support this clone. V gene TRBV11-1 combines with J gene TRBJ2-1; 10 bases line up with TRBD2. Germline CDR1 SGHAT, CDR2 FQDESV (reference sequence). V was clipped by 0 bases and J by 7 bases; unmatched bases: 9. This CDR3 contains 17 residues. Here the CDR3 DNA reads TGTGCCAGCAGCTTAGCGCTAGCGGGAGTGAGGGGGAATGAGCAGTTCTTC. It yields the protein CASSLALAGVRGNEQFF.

The V gene is TRBV13, the J gene TRBJ2-1; D is uncertain. Between the trimmed V and J ends, which lost 5 bases and 6 bases, there was a span of 5 bases. CDR1 is PRHDT, CDR2 FYEKMQ, per germline (reference sequence). The CDR3 extends over 11 amino acids. The CDR3, as DNA: TGTGCCAGCAGCCGTAGCAATGAGCAGTTCTTC. Amino acid sequence: CASSRSNEQFF.

This sequence joins TRBV7-2 and TRBJ2-2; weak D call: TRBD1 (6 bases). V was clipped by 6 bases and J by 2 bases, with 13 bases between them. The germline gives CDR1 SGHTA, CDR2 FQGNSA. The CDR3 loop spans 15 amino acids. The CDR3 sequence: CASSITTGNTGELFF. The CDR3 DNA follows: TGTGCCAGCAGTATTACGACAGGAAACACCGGGGAGCTGTTTTTT.

The J gene is TRBJ1-6, the V gene TRBV27; D remains ambiguous. The V end lost 3 bases, the J end lost 6 bases, and 9 bases lay between the germline ends. This CDR3 is built from 14 residues. The germline CDR1 and CDR2 sequences are MNHEY and SMNVEV (reference sequence). DNA of the CDR3: TGTGCCAGCAGTTTCGGGATAGGTAATTCACCCCTCCACTTT. Translated, it gives CASSFGIGNSPLHF.

The V and J genes are TRBV28 and TRBJ2-3; 9 positions agree with TRBD1. V was clipped by 3 bases and J by 4 bases; unmatched bases: 8. The CDR3 totals 16 residues. Germline V gives CDR1 MDHEN, CDR2 SYDVKM. CDR3 DNA sequence: TGTGCCAGCAGTTTTTACAGGGGGCAGGGGGCAGATACGCAGTATTTT. This codes for CASSFYRGQGADTQYF. The full variable domain, in which reference TRBV28 and TRBJ2-3 provide the parts outside the CDR3, is DVKVTQSSRYLVKRTGEKVFLECVQDMDHENMFWYRQDPGLGLRLIYFSYDVKMKEKGDIPEGYSVSREKKERFSLILESASTNQTSMYLCASSFYRGQGADTQYFGPGTRLTVL.

In its sample, this clone was seen once. The rearrangement links TRBV9 to TRBJ1-6; TRBD1 matches at 7 bases. Germline assignment: CDR1 SGDLS and CDR2 YYNGEE. The V segment lost 0 bases and the J segment 6 bases; nucleotides outside the gene matches: 6. The CDR3 is made up of 16 amino acids. CDR3 amino acids: CASSVEGDSVNSPLHF. As DNA, the CDR3 is TGTGCCAGCAGCGTAGAGGGGGACAGCGTTAATTCACCCCTCCACTTT.

The CDR3 DNA sequence: TGTGCCAGCAGTTTACTTCCGGCGCTAGCGGGCCAAGAGACCCAGTACTTC. Its protein is CASSLLPALAGQETQYF. The rearrangement uses TRBV28 and TRBJ2-5; 8 bases align to TRBD2. The CDR3 spans 17 residues. Germline CDR1 MDHEN, CDR2 SYDVKM. The ends lost 2 bases at V and 1 base at J; junction bases unmatched: 9.

V usage is TRBV3-1 (or the pseudogene TRBV3-2) and J usage is TRBJ1-3; the D is unclear. The CDR3 extends over 14 amino acids. CDR1 and CDR2 from the germline V gene are LGHDT and YNNKEL (reference sequence). V lost 2 bases and J 0 bases, leaving 5 bases between the germline ends. The CDR3 protein is CASSQLGSGNTIYF. CDR3 DNA sequence: TGTGCCAGCAGCCAACTAGGCTCTGGAAACACCATATATTTT.

V gene TRBV4-2 combines with J gene TRBJ1-5; 9 nucleotides agree with TRBD1. With V trimmed by 6 bases and J by 1 base, 4 bases remained unmatched. CDR3 length: 15 amino acids. CDR1 is LGHNA, CDR2 YNFKEQ, per germline. The CDR3 protein is CASRRDRESNQPQHF. The CDR3 nucleotides are TGTGCCAGCAGAAGGGACAGGGAGAGCAATCAGCCCCAGCATTTT.

The J gene is TRBJ1-4, the V gene TRBV30, with 7 bases aligning to TRBD1. The CDR3 is made up of 13 amino acids. Looked up from germline, CDR1 is GTSNPN and CDR2 is SVGIG (reference sequence). Trimming at V came to 5 bases and at J to 8 bases, leaving 8 bases not matched to a gene. The CDR3 DNA sequence: TGTGCCTGGGAACAGGGGAGAGGCGAAAAACTGTTTTTT. Its translation: CAWEQGRGEKLFF.

The DNA of the CDR3 is TGTGCCAGCCGCTGGGGGACACAAAACATTCAGTACTTC. Translating it yields CASRWGTQNIQYF. This chain joins TRBV6-5 and TRBJ2-4; possibly TRBD1 for D (6 bases). This CDR3 is 13 amino acids long. The V end lost 8 bases, the J end lost 5 bases, and 13 bases lay between the germline ends. Germline V gene sequence: CDR1 MNHEY, CDR2 SVGAGI.

This clone was seen once. V usage is TRBV18 and J usage is TRBJ2-1, with 9 nucleotides matching TRBD2. J was trimmed by 2 bases and V by 2 bases; bases with no gene match: 4. The length of the CDR3 is 16 residues. The germline V gene has CDR1 KGHSH and CDR2 LQKENI. CDR3 nucleotides: TGTGCCAGCTCACCAGGGGCGGGAGGGACCTACAATGAGCAGTTCTTC. Encoded protein: CASSPGAGGTYNEQFF.

Comment on this clone: The identical CDR3 is also encoded by other nucleotide sequences in the sample. J is TRBJ2-7 and V is TRBV19; 9 bases line up with TRBD1. V shed 3 bases and J 2 bases; nucleotides not matched to a gene: 2. Germline lookup yields CDR1 LNHDA and CDR2 SQIVND (reference sequence). The CDR3 consists of 14 residues. The CDR3 DNA sequence: TGTGCCAGTAGTATTGGGACAGGGCCCTACGAGCAGTACTTC. Translating gives CASSIGTGPYEQYF.

The gene calls are TRBV15 and TRBJ2-7, with 8 bases aligning to TRBD1. Looked up from germline, CDR1 is LNHNV and CDR2 is YYDKDF (reference sequence). V shed 4 bases and J 1 base; nucleotides not matched to a gene: 6. The CDR3 runs to 15 residues. CDR3: CATSKPGTGSYEQYF. The CDR3 coding sequence is TGTGCCACCAGCAAGCCTGGGACAGGATCCTACGAGCAGTACTTC.

This chain joins TRBV7-9 and TRBJ2-1; 7 bases are a match to TRBD2. The V and J ends lost 1 base and 6 bases, in that order; junction bases with no gene match: 3. Germline values: CDR1 SEHNR, CDR2 FQNEAQ (reference sequence). The CDR3 runs to 14 residues. The CDR3 region has the DNA TGTGCCAGCAGCTTAGGCGGGGGAGTCAATGAGCAGTTCTTC. The encoded protein is CASSLGGGVNEQFF.

V gene TRBV18 combines with J gene TRBJ2-7; the D is unclear. CDR3 length: 16 amino acids. With 3 bases removed from V and 0 bases from J, the gap between germline ends came to 15 bases. Germline V gene lookup returns CDR1 KGHSH and CDR2 LQKENI. CDR3 nucleotides: TGTGCCAGCTCACCGTCTACTCGCGGAAACTCCTACGAGCAGTACTTC. Translated: CASSPSTRGNSYEQYF. The whole variable domain, filled in from reference TRBV18 and TRBJ2-7, reads NAGVMQNPRHLVRRRGQEARLRCSPMKGHSHVYWYRQLPEEGLKFMVYLQKENIIDESGMPKERFSAEFPKEGPSILRIQQVVRGDSAAYFCASSPSTRGNSYEQYFGPGTRLTVT.

This chain links TRBV10-3 with TRBJ2-3; the D gene is possibly TRBD2 (6 bases). The germline gives CDR1 ENHRY, CDR2 SYGVKD. The length of the CDR3 is 16 residues. The V end lost 3 bases, the J end lost 3 bases, and 16 bases lay between the germline ends. The CDR3 DNA reads as TGTGCCATCAGTGAAACTAGCCGCGAGGGGACAGATACGCAGTATTTT. Its protein is CAISETSREGTDTQYF.

This chain links TRBV7-2 with TRBJ1-6; 12 nucleotides line up with TRBD1. The CDR3 is made up of 15 amino acids. After removal of 4 bases from V and 13 bases from J, the junction contained 8 bases not matched to a gene. Germline assignment: CDR1 SGHTA and CDR2 FQGNSA. The CDR3 coding sequence is TGTGCCAGCAGCTCAGGGACAGGGGGCTATCCGCCCCTCCACTTT. Residues: CASSSGTGGYPPLHF.

This chain uses TRBV7-2 with TRBJ2-7; perhaps TRBD2 as D (5 bases). The V end lost 0 bases, the J end lost 2 bases, and 11 bases lay between the germline ends. Germline V gene data show CDR1 as SGHTA and CDR2 as FQGNSA. The CDR3 runs to 15 residues. As DNA, the CDR3 is TGTGCCAGCAGCTTAGCGGGGAGTTCTACCTACGAGCAGTACTTC. The encoded protein is CASSLAGSSTYEQYF.

Notes on this clone: Other DNA sequences within the sample encode an identical CDR3. The CDR3 loop is CASSPGEKLFF. In nucleotides, the CDR3 is TGCGCCAGCAGTCCAGGTGAAAAACTGTTTTTT. The genes are TRBV4-1 and TRBJ1-4; D is ambiguous. The V and J ends lost 6 bases and 7 bases respectively, with 6 bases between them. This CDR3 is built from 11 residues. Germline values: CDR1 MGHRA, CDR2 YSYEKL.

This clone was seen just once. This chain connects TRBV9 to TRBJ1-2; a weak D match, TRBD1 (5 bases). The germline V and J ends were trimmed by 0 bases and 4 bases, with 13 bases remaining between them. Germline values: CDR1 SGDLS, CDR2 YYNGEE. The CDR3 spans 15 residues. CDR3 amino acids: CASSVEQGGSYGYTF. CDR3 DNA sequence: TGTGCCAGCAGCGTAGAGCAGGGAGGAAGCTATGGCTACACCTTC.